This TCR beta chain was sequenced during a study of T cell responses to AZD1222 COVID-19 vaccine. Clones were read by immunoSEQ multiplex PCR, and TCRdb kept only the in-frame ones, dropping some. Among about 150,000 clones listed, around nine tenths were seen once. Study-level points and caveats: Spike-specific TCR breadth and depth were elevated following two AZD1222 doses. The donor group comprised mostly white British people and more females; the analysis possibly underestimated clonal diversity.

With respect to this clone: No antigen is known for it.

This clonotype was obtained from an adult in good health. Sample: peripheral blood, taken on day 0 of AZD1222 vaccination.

CDR3 DNA: TGTGCCAGCAGCCAAGCAACCCCCCCCCTCCACTTT. As protein: CASSQATPPLHF. This chain connects TRBV3-1 (or the pseudogene TRBV3-2) to TRBJ1-6; no clear D. The germline V gene encodes CDR1 LGHDT and CDR2 YNNKEL (reference sequence). Deletions cut 1 base from V and 13 bases from J, with 8 bases between. CDR3 length equals 12 residues.